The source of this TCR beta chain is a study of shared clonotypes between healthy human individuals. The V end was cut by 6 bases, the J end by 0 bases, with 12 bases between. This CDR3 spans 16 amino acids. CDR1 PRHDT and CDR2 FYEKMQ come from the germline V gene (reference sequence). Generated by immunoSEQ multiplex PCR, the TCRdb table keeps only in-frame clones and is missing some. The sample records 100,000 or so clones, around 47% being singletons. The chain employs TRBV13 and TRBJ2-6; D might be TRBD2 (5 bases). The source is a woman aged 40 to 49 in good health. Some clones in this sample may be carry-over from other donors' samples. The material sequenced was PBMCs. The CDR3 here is CASSELDFSGANVLTF. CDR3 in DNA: TGTGCCAGCAGTGAATTGGACTTCTCTGGGGCCAACGTCCTGACTTTC. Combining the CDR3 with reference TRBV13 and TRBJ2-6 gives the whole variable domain AAGVIQSPRHLIKEKRETATLKCYPIPRHDTVYWYQQGPGQDPQFLISFYEKMQSDKGSIPDRFSAQQFSDYHSELNMSSLELGDSALYFCASSELDFSGANVLTFGAGSRLTVL.